This TCR beta chain comes out of a study of low-dose radiotherapy and immunotherapy resistance in tumors. Background on the study: Daily intake of oral aspirin 300 mg by patients lasted four cycles and began on cycle 1 day 1.

Sample time point: before trial treatment. TRAV- and TRBV-specific primers primed first-strand cDNA, covering alpha and beta chains. The authors amplified TCRs for about 20 PCR cycles with a constant-region primer and a V-primer adapter. Through in vitro transcription, the mRNA that had been isolated was amplified. TCRdb reprocessed the reads via MiXCR and lists one record per CDR3 protein. The data contain 55,000 to 80,000 distinct CDR3 sequences, 26% of them singletons. This clonotype was recorded at least ten times. The V end was cut by 3 bases, the J end by 7 bases, with 19 bases between. The length of the CDR3 is 15 residues. CDR1 SGHRS and CDR2 YFSETQ come from the germline V gene.

The TCR comes from a male donor with rectosigmoid adenocarcinoma. V gene TRBV5-1 combines with J gene TRBJ1-2; no definite D call. Sequencing was performed on PBMCs, taken before treatment. CDR3 sequence reads: CASSSMGPGIGGYTF. The CDR3 DNA reads as TGCGCCAGCAGCTCAATGGGCCCGGGGATCGGTGGCTACACCTTC.